The 20 T cell receptor beta chains in this list originate from one sample, sequenced in a study of shared clonotypes between healthy human individuals. Repertoires were generated with immunoSEQ multiplex PCR, while TCRdb's copy carries only in-frame clones and drops some. The table includes some 2,500,000 clones, 93% detected once. The specimen was naive CD4+ T cells from PBMCs. Subset defined: CD45RA+ positively selected. The receptors derive from a man in his late teens or twenties in good health. Some clones in this sample may be carry-over from other donors' samples.

This rearrangement joins TRBV6-1 to TRBJ1-5; D remains unclear. Germline V gives CDR1 MNHNS, CDR2 SASEGT. The ends were cut back, 2 bases at V and 7 bases at J, with 15 bases in the middle. CDR3 length equals 15 residues. The CDR3 loop reads CASSELSRSWQPQHF. Here the CDR3 DNA reads TGTGCCAGCAGTGAACTGTCCAGGAGCTGGCAGCCCCAGCATTTT.

The gene calls are TRBV2 and TRBJ2-7; D possibly corresponds to TRBD1 (6 bases). The V gene's germline CDR1 is SNHLY and CDR2 FYNNEI. This CDR3 has 15 residues. The V end lost 4 bases, the J end lost 0 bases, and 13 bases lay between the germline ends. CDR3 coding DNA: TGTGCCAGCAGTGGATCCGGGACATCCTCCTACGAGCAGTACTTC. As protein: CASSGSGTSSYEQYF.

This chain joins TRBV27 and TRBJ2-7, with TRBD2 matching over 7 bases. The CDR3 has 18 amino acids. Germline V lookup: CDR1 MNHEY, CDR2 SMNVEV (reference sequence). Trimming at V came to 5 bases and at J to 3 bases, leaving 19 bases not matched to a gene. The CDR3 nucleotides read TGTGCCAGCAGTCCCGCTGGGAGTACTAGCGACCCTAGCTACGAGCAGTACTTC. Translation gives CASSPAGSTSDPSYEQYF.

The chain carries TRBV30 and TRBJ1-1; D remains ambiguous. Per the germline V gene, CDR1 is GTSNPN and CDR2 is SVGIG (reference sequence). There are 15 residues in the CDR3. Trimming took off 2 bases at V and 1 base at J, with 14 bases between the two ends. CDR3 amino acids: CAWSLAGLSNTEAFF. CDR3 sequence (DNA): TGTGCCTGGAGTTTAGCCGGACTTTCGAACACTGAAGCTTTCTTT.

The V call is TRBV5-1, the J call TRBJ2-2; no clear D gene. The CDR3 sequence is 15 residues long. CDR1 is SGHRS and CDR2 is YFSETQ in the germline V gene. The V gene lost 5 bases and the J gene lost 0 bases, with 11 bases spanning the gap. The CDR3 bases are TGCGCCAGCAGAGTCGTCCCACCGAACACCGGGGAGCTGTTTTTT. Encoded protein: CASRVVPPNTGELFF.

V is TRBV7-2 and J is TRBJ2-1, with TRBD2 matching 13 bases. Losses at the gene ends were 4 bases for V and 9 bases for J; bases not matched to a gene: 9. The CDR3 runs 16 residues. Germline CDR1 SGHTA, CDR2 FQGNSA. The CDR3 DNA reads as TGTGCCAGCAGCTATAGGACTAGCGGGAGTTGGGTTGAGCAGTTCTTC. Residues: CASSYRTSGSWVEQFF.

The genes are TRBV4-3 and TRBJ1-1; TRBD1 matches at 8 bases. The CDR3 extends over 13 amino acids. The trim removed 1 base at V and 11 bases at J, leaving 6 bases unmatched. The germline V gene has CDR1 LGHNA and CDR2 YSLEER. The CDR3 bases are TGCGCCAGCAGCCAAGCGGAGGACAGGGCGGCTTTCTTT. This sequence encodes CASSQAEDRAAFF.

The gene calls are TRBV6-5 and TRBJ2-2; 7 bases align to TRBD1. V lost 7 bases and J lost 7; bases outside the gene matches: 6. The CDR3 spans 13 residues. Looked up from germline, CDR1 is MNHEY and CDR2 is SVGAGI. The CDR3, as DNA: TGTGCCAGCAATAGAAGGGGGCTCGGGGAGCTGTTTTTT. It yields the protein CASNRRGLGELFF.

A single count supports this clone. The chain links TRBV10-3 to TRBJ2-2; no firm D call. This CDR3 spans 12 amino acids. The germline gives CDR1 ENHRY, CDR2 SYGVKD. Trimming stripped 3 bases from V and 6 bases from J, with 5 bases between. The CDR3 region is CAISEPPGELFF. CDR3 coding DNA: TGTGCCATCAGTGAACCTCCCGGGGAGCTGTTTTTT.

This chain uses TRBV6-6 with TRBJ2-7, with 11 positions matching TRBD1. The CDR3 sequence is 14 residues long. V dropped 7 bases and J dropped 3; count of bases not matched to a gene: 5. Germline CDR1 is MNHNY and CDR2 is SVGAGI (reference sequence). CDR3 region: CASIGQGADYEQYF. CDR3 DNA: TGTGCCAGCATTGGACAGGGGGCGGACTACGAGCAGTACTTC.

The chain combines TRBV2 with TRBJ2-7; no clear D gene. The CDR3 length is 12 residues. Germline CDR1 SNHLY, CDR2 FYNNEI. V was cut by 4 bases and J by 3 bases, with 7 bases left in between. The DNA for the CDR3 is TGTGCCAGCAGTGTTGCTCTCTACGAGCAGTACTTC. Translating gives CASSVALYEQYF.

The CDR3 DNA reads TGTGCCAGCAGTTACGCCCTCTCGACTAGCGGGAACCCCTACGAGCAGTACTTC. Translating gives CASSYALSTSGNPYEQYF. The chain couples TRBV28 to TRBJ2-7, with TRBD2 matching 11 bases. This CDR3 has 18 residues. The ends lost 4 bases at V and 2 bases at J; junction bases unmatched: 13. Germline CDR1 reads MDHEN; CDR2 reads SYDVKM.

The gene calls are TRBV18 and TRBJ1-5; TRBD1 might be the D (5 bases). The CDR3 has 13 amino acids. The germline gives CDR1 KGHSH, CDR2 LQKENI. Trimming left V 11 bases short and J 7 bases short, with 18 bases between. The CDR3 reads CASCGGVGQPQHF. The CDR3 DNA reads TGTGCCTCATGCGGGGGGGTTGGGCAGCCCCAGCATTTT.

The chain joins TRBV11-1 to TRBJ2-2; D is uncertain. V was trimmed by 2 bases and J by 5 bases, leaving 9 bases between them. Germline assignment: CDR1 SGHAT and CDR2 FQDESV (reference sequence). The CDR3 consists of 14 residues. CDR3 DNA sequence: TGTGCCAGCAGCTTAATACACGAGACCGGGGAGCTGTTTTTT. It is translated as CASSLIHETGELFF.

The chain uses TRBV9 and TRBJ2-7; D is unresolved. CDR3 length: 14 residues. Germline assignment: CDR1 SGDLS and CDR2 YYNGEE. V lost 2 bases, J lost 0 bases, and 9 bases lay in between. CDR3 protein: CASSVSWISYEQYF. The CDR3 DNA is TGTGCCAGCAGCGTCTCCTGGATCTCCTACGAGCAGTACTTC. The full variable domain, completed using reference TRBV9 and TRBJ2-7, is DSGVTQTPKHLITATGQRVTLRCSPRSGDLSVYWYQQSLDQGLQFLIQYYNGEERAKGNILERFSAQQFPDLHSELNLSSLELGDSALYFCASSVSWISYEQYFGPGTRLTVT.

J is TRBJ2-7 and V is TRBV28; D may be TRBD1 or TRBD2 (7 bases each). The CDR3 sequence is 15 residues long. Germline-derived CDR1 and CDR2 are MDHEN and SYDVKM. V was trimmed by 3 bases and J by 5 bases, leaving 17 bases between them. The CDR3 protein is CASSFVHRGGNEQYF. The CDR3 nucleotides are TGTGCCAGCAGTTTCGTCCACAGGGGAGGGAACGAGCAGTACTTC. The variable domain in full, completed from reference TRBV28 and TRBJ2-7, reads DVKVTQSSRYLVKRTGEKVFLECVQDMDHENMFWYRQDPGLGLRLIYFSYDVKMKEKGDIPEGYSVSREKKERFSLILESASTNQTSMYLCASSFVHRGGNEQYFGPGTRLTVT.

The rearrangement joins TRBV11-3 to TRBJ2-2; TRBD2 matches 8 bases. This CDR3 comprises 15 residues. J gave up 0 bases and V 5 bases, and 2 bases lay outside the gene matches. Germline V CDR1 and CDR2: SGHNT, YENEEA. CDR3 sequence (DNA): TGTGCCAGCAGCAAACTAGCGGCGAACACCGGGGAGCTGTTTTTT. Translation: CASSKLAANTGELFF. Based on the CDR3 plus reference TRBV11-3 and TRBJ2-2, the full variable domain is EAGVVQSPRYKIIEKKQPVAFWCNPISGHNTLYWYLQNLGQGPELLIRYENEEAVDDSQLPKDRFSAERLKGVDSTLKIQPAELGDSAVYLCASSKLAANTGELFFGEGSRLTVL.

The chain uses TRBV7-2 and TRBJ2-5; D is possibly TRBD2 (7 bases). V lost 2 bases, J lost 4 bases, and 11 bases lay in between. CDR1 is SGHTA and CDR2 is FQGNSA in the germline V gene. This CDR3 contains 14 residues. The DNA for the CDR3 is TGTGCCAGCAGCTTATTGGGGGGGCGAGAGACCCAGTACTTC. It encodes CASSLLGGRETQYF. Together with reference TRBV7-2 and TRBJ2-5, the CDR3 gives the full variable domain: GAGVSQSPSNKVTEKGKDVELRCDPISGHTALYWYRQSLGQGLEFLIYFQGNSAPDKSGLPSDRFSAERTGGSVSTLTIQRTQQEDSAVYLCASSLLGGRETQYFGPGTRLLVL.

The chain is built from TRBV28 and TRBJ1-5, with 8 positions matching TRBD1. The V gene's germline CDR1 is MDHEN and CDR2 SYDVKM. J lost 4 bases, V lost 1 base, and 6 bases had no gene match. The CDR3 is 16 amino acids. The DNA of the CDR3 is TGTGCCAGCAGTTTATTATCCGACAGGGGAAATCAGCCCCAGCATTTT. Its protein product is CASSLLSDRGNQPQHF.

V gene TRBV5-1 combines with J gene TRBJ2-7; 10 bases align to TRBD2. Germline CDR1 and CDR2: SGHRS and YFSETQ. The ends lost 3 bases at V and 3 bases at J; junction bases unmatched: 15. The CDR3 runs to 18 residues. For the CDR3, the DNA is TGCGCCAGCAGCTCTTCTTCCCCCTCTAGCGGGAGAGGCTACGAGCAGTACTTC. Translation: CASSSSSPSSGRGYEQYF.